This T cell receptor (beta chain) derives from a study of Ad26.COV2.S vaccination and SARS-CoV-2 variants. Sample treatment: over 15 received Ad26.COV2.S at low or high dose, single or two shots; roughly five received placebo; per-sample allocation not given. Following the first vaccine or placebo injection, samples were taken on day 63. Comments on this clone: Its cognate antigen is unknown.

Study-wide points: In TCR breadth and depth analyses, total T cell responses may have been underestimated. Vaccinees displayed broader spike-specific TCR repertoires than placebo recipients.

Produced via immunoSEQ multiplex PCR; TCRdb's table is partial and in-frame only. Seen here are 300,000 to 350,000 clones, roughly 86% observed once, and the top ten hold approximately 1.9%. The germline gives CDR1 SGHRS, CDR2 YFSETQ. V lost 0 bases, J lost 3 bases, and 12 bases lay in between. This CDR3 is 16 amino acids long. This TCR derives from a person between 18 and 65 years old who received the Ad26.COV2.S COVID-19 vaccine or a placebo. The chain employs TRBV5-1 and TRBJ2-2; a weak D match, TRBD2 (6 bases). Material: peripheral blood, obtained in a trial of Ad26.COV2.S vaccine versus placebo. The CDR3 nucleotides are TGCGCCAGCAGCTTGGGCGGGACGGAAGACACCGGGGAGCTGTTTTTT. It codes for CASSLGGTEDTGELFF.